This is a list of T cell receptor beta chains from one sample in a study of T cells after yellow fever vaccination. One entry per CDR3 protein, called by TCRdb with MiXCR from the 5' RACE reads. The repertoire includes about 150,000 distinct CDR3 sequences, roughly 6.2% of them detected once, and 2.9% sits in the top ten. The sample consisted of CD4+ T cells sorted from PBMCs, taken on the day of the first yellow fever vaccination. All receptors come from a man aged 18 to 29 who received the YFV17D yellow fever vaccine. Each CDR3 is given without its conserved first and last residue. Each record gives: J gene, D gene, V gene, CDR3 protein. A D gene is named only where the DNA matches it firmly.

J: TRBJ2-5; D: NA; V: TRBV24-1; CDR3: ATTPGDQETQY
J: TRBJ2-1; D: NA; V: TRBV5-1; CDR3: ASSVGGSYNEQF
J: TRBJ1-1; D: NA; V: TRBV2; CDR3: ASGGDAEAF
J: TRBJ2-7; D: NA; V: TRBV6-1; CDR3: ASSRVPVGQSPIYEQY
J: TRBJ1-2; D: NA; V: TRBV12-3/TRBV12-4; CDR3: ASSYTPNYGYT
J: TRBJ2-1; D: TRBD1; V: TRBV29-1; CDR3: SVESPGTGYNNEQF
J: TRBJ1-6; D: TRBD1; V: TRBV11-2; CDR3: ASSLGLGTGGGRNSPLH
J: TRBJ2-7; D: NA; V: TRBV25-1; CDR3: ASSPRGGRYYEQY
J: TRBJ2-5; D: TRBD2; V: TRBV20-1; CDR3: SARDLGRGGQWTETQY
J: TRBJ2-5; D: NA; V: TRBV4-3; CDR3: ASSQVLKGETQY
J: TRBJ2-3; D: NA; V: TRBV19; CDR3: ASSWSGNTDTQY
J: TRBJ2-3; D: TRBD1; V: TRBV5-1; CDR3: ASSPGQVGDTQY
J: TRBJ1-6; D: NA; V: TRBV27; CDR3: ASRLSEGSPLH
J: TRBJ1-5; D: NA; V: TRBV5-1; CDR3: ASSYGGESYKPQH
J: TRBJ2-5; D: NA; V: TRBV7-2; CDR3: ASSLVNTGVGN
J: TRBJ2-1; D: TRBD1; V: TRBV5-1; CDR3: ASSSSPGQGEEQF
J: TRBJ1-1; D: NA; V: TRBV7-3; CDR3: ASSPGHMNTEAF
J: TRBJ2-5; D: TRBD1; V: TRBV15; CDR3: ATKETGYQETQY
J: TRBJ2-5; D: NA; V: TRBV4-3; CDR3: ASSQLLGVGGQETQY
J: TRBJ1-2; D: NA; V: TRBV7-2; CDR3: ASSLMSTNYGYT
J: TRBJ2-5; D: NA; V: TRBV10-3; CDR3: AISESPTLATQY
J: TRBJ1-6; D: NA; V: TRBV12-3/TRBV12-4; CDR3: ASSSDRRYPLH
J: TRBJ1-1; D: NA; V: TRBV5-1; CDR3: ASREGGLRAEAF
J: TRBJ1-2; D: NA; V: TRBV5-1; CDR3: ASSSESERGYT
J: TRBJ2-4; D: TRBD2; V: TRBV6-4; CDR3: ASSVREGDIQY
J: TRBJ2-1; D: TRBD2; V: TRBV6-6; CDR3: ASGIPSGAEQF
J: TRBJ2-3; D: TRBD2; V: TRBV5-5; CDR3: ASSGTSGDTQY
J: TRBJ2-3; D: NA; V: TRBV27; CDR3: ASSSQDSTDTQY
J: TRBJ2-5; D: NA; V: TRBV5-4; CDR3: ASSYTGSQETQY
J: TRBJ2-3; D: TRBD2; V: TRBV6-4; CDR3: ASSASSGGTDTQY
J: TRBJ2-1; D: TRBD1; V: TRBV5-1; CDR3: ASSSKTGTGFGEQF
J: TRBJ2-3; D: TRBD2; V: TRBV2; CDR3: ASSGQRGIGHTQY
J: TRBJ2-3; D: NA; V: TRBV10-3; CDR3: AISAVSTSTDTQY
J: TRBJ2-3; D: NA; V: TRBV6-2/TRBV6-3; CDR3: ASSSMLTNTDTQY
J: TRBJ2-5; D: NA; V: TRBV7-2; CDR3: ASSSGLGQETQY
J: TRBJ2-7; D: NA; V: TRBV20-1; CDR3: SARVASGYEQY
J: TRBJ2-1; D: NA; V: TRBV5-4; CDR3: ASSLGNPNEQF
J: TRBJ2-5; D: TRBD2; V: TRBV4-1; CDR3: ASSQPAGGPETQY
J: TRBJ2-6; D: NA; V: TRBV20-1; CDR3: SARETPGANVLT
J: TRBJ2-7; D: NA; V: TRBV18; CDR3: ASSADSNPYEQY
J: TRBJ2-1; D: TRBD2; V: TRBV5-1; CDR3: ASSAGTSGYNEQF
J: TRBJ2-1; D: TRBD2; V: TRBV18; CDR3: ASSPPGLATYNEQF
J: TRBJ1-1; D: TRBD1; V: TRBV5-4; CDR3: ASSPPGGPMNTEAF
J: TRBJ2-3; D: NA; V: TRBV7-3; CDR3: ASSLKVQPDTQY
J: TRBJ2-5; D: NA; V: TRBV20-1; CDR3: SAREGGAGTQY
J: TRBJ1-1; D: TRBD1; V: TRBV2; CDR3: ASSPGQLNTEAF
J: TRBJ2-3; D: TRBD1; V: TRBV7-8; CDR3: ASSKRTGTSTDTQY
J: TRBJ2-2; D: NA; V: TRBV7-2; CDR3: ASSLVRTANTGELF
J: TRBJ2-2; D: NA; V: TRBV5-1; CDR3: ASTLQANTGELF
J: TRBJ2-1; D: NA; V: TRBV12-3/TRBV12-4; CDR3: ASSFRASADNEQF
J: TRBJ2-2; D: NA; V: TRBV18; CDR3: ASSPDRSGELF
J: TRBJ1-6; D: NA; V: TRBV3-1; CDR3: ASSQDPGYNSPLH
J: TRBJ2-1; D: NA; V: TRBV20-1; CDR3: SASQAGKFNEQF
J: TRBJ2-4; D: NA; V: TRBV6-2/TRBV6-3; CDR3: ASSYGGITKNIQY
J: TRBJ2-1; D: NA; V: TRBV29-1; CDR3: SVTDYNEQF